This T cell receptor beta chain was observed in a study of blood T cell repertoires in COVID-19. Study as a whole: The United States, Italy and Spain were the sources of the acute and convalescent COVID-19 samples. T cells, B-cell-depleted T cells, or PBMCs supplied cDNA or gDNA.

Original methodology: Cell counts per sample came from amplifying reference gene primers. Assay used: immunoSEQ multiplex PCR; TCRdb lists only in-frame clones, some missing. V, J and clone size reflect that table, while D and trimming were determined from the DNA. The repertoire has over 200,000 clones, more than 75% of them found once; the top ten carry under 2.5%. This clone was seen only once. V lost 0 bases, J lost 1 base, and 6 bases lay in between. CDR1 and CDR2 from the germline V gene are SGHAT and FQNNGV. The CDR3 consists of 14 residues. Sequencing was done on a sample of peripheral blood. This receptor was taken from a man aged 40-50 years with active or convalescent COVID-19. J is TRBJ1-1 and V is TRBV11-2; D ambiguous. CDR3 amino acids: CASSLDSSNTEAFF. CDR3 sequence (DNA): TGTGCCAGCAGCTTAGATAGTTCGAACACTGAAGCTTTCTTT.